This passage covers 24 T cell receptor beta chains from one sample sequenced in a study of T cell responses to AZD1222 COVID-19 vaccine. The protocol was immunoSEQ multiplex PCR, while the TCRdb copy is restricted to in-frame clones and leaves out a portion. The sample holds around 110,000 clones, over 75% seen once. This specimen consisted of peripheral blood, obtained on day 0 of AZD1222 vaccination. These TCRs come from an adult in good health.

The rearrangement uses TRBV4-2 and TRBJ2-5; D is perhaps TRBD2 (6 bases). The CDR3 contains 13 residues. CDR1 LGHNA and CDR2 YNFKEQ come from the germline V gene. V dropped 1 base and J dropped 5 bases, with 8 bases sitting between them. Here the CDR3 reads CASSQGTTETQYF. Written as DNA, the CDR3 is TGTGCCAGCAGCCAAGGGACTACGGAGACCCAGTACTTC.

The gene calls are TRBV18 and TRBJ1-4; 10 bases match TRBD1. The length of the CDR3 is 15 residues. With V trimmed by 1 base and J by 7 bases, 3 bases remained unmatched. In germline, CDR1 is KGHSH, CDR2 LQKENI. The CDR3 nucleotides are TGTGCCAGCTCACCACGCGGGACAGGGGTTGAAAAACTGTTTTTT. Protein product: CASSPRGTGVEKLFF.

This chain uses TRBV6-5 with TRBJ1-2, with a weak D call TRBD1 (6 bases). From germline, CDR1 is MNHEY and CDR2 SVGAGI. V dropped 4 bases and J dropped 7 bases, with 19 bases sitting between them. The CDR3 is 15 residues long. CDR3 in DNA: TGTGCCAGCAGTTTCCCTCGGGGGGGCGGGATTGGCTACACCTTC. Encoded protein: CASSFPRGGGIGYTF.

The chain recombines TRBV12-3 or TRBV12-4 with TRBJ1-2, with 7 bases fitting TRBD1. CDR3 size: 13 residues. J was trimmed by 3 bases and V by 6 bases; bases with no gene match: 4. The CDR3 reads CASRRTGDYGYTF. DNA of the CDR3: TGTGCCAGCAGACGGACAGGCGACTATGGCTACACCTTC.

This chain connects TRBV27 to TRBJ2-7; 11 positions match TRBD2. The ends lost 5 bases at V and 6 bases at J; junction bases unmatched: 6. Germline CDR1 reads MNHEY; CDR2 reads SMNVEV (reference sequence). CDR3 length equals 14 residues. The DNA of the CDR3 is TGTGCCAGCAGTCCAGGGACTAGCGGCAGCGAGCAGTACTTC. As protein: CASSPGTSGSEQYF.

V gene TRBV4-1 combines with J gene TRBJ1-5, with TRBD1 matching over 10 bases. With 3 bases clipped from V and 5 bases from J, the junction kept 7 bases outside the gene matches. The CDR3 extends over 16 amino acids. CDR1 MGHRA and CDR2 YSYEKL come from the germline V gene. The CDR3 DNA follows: TGCGCCAGCAGCCAGGCGTTTGGGACAGGGGATCAGCCCCAGCATTTT. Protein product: CASSQAFGTGDQPQHF.

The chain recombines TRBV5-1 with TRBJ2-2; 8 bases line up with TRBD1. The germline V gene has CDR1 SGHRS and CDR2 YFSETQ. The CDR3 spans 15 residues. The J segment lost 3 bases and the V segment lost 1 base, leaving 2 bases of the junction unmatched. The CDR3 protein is CASSLPDRDTGELFF. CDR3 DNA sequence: TGCGCCAGCAGCTTGCCGGACAGGGACACCGGGGAGCTGTTTTTT.

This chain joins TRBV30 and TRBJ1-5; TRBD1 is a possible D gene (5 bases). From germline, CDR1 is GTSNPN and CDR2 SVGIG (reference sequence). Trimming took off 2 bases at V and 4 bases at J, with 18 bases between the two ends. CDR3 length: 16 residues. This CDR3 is CAWSQPGPHRNQPQHF. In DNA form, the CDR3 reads TGTGCCTGGAGTCAACCGGGACCCCATAGGAATCAGCCCCAGCATTTT.

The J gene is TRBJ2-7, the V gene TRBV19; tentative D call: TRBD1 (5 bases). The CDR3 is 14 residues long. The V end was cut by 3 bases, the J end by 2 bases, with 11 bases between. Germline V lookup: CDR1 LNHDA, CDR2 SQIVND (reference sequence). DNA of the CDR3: TGTGCCAGTAGTATGTTGGGGCCGGCCTACGAGCAGTACTTC. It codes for CASSMLGPAYEQYF.

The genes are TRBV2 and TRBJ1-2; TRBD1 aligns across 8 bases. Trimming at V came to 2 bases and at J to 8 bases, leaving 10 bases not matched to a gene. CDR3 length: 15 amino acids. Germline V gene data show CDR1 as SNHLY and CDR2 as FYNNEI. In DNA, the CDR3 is TGTGCCAGCAGTGAAACAGGGGGTGGTACCGGGGGCTACACCTTC. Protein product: CASSETGGGTGGYTF.

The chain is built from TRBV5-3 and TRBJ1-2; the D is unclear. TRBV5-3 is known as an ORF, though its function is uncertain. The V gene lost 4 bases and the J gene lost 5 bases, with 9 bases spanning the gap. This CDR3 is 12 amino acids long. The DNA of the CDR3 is TGTGCCAGAAGCGAAAACCCTTATGGCTACACCTTC. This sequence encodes CARSENPYGYTF.

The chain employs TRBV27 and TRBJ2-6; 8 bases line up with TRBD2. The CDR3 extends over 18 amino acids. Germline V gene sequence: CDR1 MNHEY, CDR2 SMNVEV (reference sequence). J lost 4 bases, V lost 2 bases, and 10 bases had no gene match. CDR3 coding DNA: TGTGCCAGCAGTTTAAACGGGAGGGGGGCGCCCGGGGCCAACGTCCTGACTTTC. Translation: CASSLNGRGAPGANVLTF.

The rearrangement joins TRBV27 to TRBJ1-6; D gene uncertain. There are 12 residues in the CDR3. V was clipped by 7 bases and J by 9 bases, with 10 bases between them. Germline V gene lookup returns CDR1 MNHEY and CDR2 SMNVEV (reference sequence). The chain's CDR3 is CASKMGGSPLHF. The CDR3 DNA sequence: TGTGCCAGCAAAATGGGTGGTTCACCCCTCCACTTT.

CDR3 sequence: CASSQPGKGTEAFF. DNA of the CDR3: TGCGCCAGCAGCCAACCAGGGAAAGGCACTGAAGCTTTCTTT. The rearrangement joins TRBV4-1 to TRBJ1-1; the D gene is possibly TRBD1 (5 bases). Per the germline V gene, CDR1 is MGHRA and CDR2 is YSYEKL. The CDR3 is 14 amino acids. The V gene lost 2 bases and the J gene lost 4 bases, with 11 bases spanning the gap.

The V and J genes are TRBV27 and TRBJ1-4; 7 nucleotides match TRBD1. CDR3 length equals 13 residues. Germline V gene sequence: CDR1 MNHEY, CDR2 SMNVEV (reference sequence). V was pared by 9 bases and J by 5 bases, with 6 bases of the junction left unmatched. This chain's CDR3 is CARAGQRNEKLFF. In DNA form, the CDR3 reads TGTGCCAGAGCGGGACAGAGAAATGAAAAACTGTTTTTT.

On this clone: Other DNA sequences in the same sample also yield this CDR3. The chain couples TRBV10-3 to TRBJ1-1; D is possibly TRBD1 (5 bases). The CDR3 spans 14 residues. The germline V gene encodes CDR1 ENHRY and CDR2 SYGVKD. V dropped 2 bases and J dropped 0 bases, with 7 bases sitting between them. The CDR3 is CAISEEGVNTEAFF. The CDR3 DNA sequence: TGTGCCATCAGTGAGGAAGGGGTGAACACTGAAGCTTTCTTT.

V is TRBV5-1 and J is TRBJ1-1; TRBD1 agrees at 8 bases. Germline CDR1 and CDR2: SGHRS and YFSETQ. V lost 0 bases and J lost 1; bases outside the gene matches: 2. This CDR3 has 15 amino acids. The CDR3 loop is CASSLVQGANTEAFF. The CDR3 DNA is TGCGCCAGCAGCTTGGTGCAGGGGGCGAACACTGAAGCTTTCTTT.

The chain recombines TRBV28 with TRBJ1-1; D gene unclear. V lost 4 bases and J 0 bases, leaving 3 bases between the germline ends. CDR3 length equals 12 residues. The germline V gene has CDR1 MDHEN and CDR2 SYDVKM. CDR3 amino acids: CASSYVNTEAFF. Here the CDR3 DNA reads TGTGCCAGCAGTTATGTGAACACTGAAGCTTTCTTT.

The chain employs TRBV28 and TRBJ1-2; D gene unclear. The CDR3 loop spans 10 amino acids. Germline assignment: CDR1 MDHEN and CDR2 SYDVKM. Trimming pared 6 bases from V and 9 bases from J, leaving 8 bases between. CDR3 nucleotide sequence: TGTGCCAGCAGCTCAGTAAGCTACACCTTC. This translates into CASSSVSYTF.

The CDR3 DNA follows: TGTGCCAGCAGCTTAGCTGAAGCTTTCTTT. Translating it yields CASSLAEAFF. The chain links TRBV5-5 to TRBJ1-1, with D unclear. Germline values: CDR1 SGHKS, CDR2 YYEKEE (reference sequence). CDR3 length: 10 residues. Trimming took 2 bases from V and 6 from J, leaving 2 bases between them.

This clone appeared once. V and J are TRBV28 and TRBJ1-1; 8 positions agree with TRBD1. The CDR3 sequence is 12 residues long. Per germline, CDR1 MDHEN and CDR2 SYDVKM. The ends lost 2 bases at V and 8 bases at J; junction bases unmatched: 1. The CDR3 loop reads CASSLRQGEAFF. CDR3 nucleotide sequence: TGTGCCAGCAGTTTAAGACAGGGGGAAGCTTTCTTT.

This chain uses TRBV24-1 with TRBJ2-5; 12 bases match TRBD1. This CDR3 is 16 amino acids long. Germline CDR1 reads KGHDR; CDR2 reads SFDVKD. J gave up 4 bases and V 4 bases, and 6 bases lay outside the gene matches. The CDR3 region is CATSETGTGGVETQYF. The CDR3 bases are TGTGCCACCAGTGAGACCGGGACAGGGGGCGTAGAGACCCAGTACTTC.

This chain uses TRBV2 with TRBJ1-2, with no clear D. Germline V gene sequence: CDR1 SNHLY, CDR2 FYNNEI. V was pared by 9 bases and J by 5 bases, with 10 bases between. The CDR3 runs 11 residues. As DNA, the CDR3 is TGTGCCAGTAAGGGCGGGTATGGCTACACCTTC. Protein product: CASKGGYGYTF.

CDR3 loop: CASSFPLGGYTEAFF. The CDR3 nucleotides read TGTGCCAGCAGTTTCCCACTGGGGGGGTACACTGAAGCTTTCTTT. The V gene is TRBV28, the J gene TRBJ1-1, with D possibly being TRBD1 (5 bases). The CDR3 consists of 15 residues. The germline V gene has CDR1 MDHEN and CDR2 SYDVKM. Trimming removed 3 bases at V and 3 bases at J, with 14 bases between.